This record covers a single T cell receptor (beta chain). Its antigen is undetermined. This entry belongs to a study of Ad26.COV2.S vaccination and SARS-CoV-2 variants. Study-level findings and limits: Overall T cell responses may have been underestimated by the analyses of TCR breadth and depth. Recipients of either vaccine or placebo displayed similar breadth of non-spike TCRs. Those who received the vaccine showed greater spike-specific TCR breadth than those given placebo.

Data came from immunoSEQ multiplex PCR; TCRdb stores just in-frame clones and leaves some out. The table has about 180,000 clones, around nine tenths seen once. Germline V gives CDR1 SNHLY, CDR2 FYNNEI. The CDR3 spans 15 residues. Trimming removed 3 bases at V and 2 bases at J, with 11 bases between. The TCR was taken from a human donor who had recovered from COVID-19. The chain is built from TRBV2 and TRBJ1-3; D gene unclear. Material: peripheral blood, obtained after recovery from COVID-19. CDR3 bases: TGTGCCAGCAGTGACGTCGTGAGGGCTGGAAACACCATATATTTT. It is translated as CASSDVVRAGNTIYF.